The 12 T cell receptor beta chains given below trace back to one sample, sequenced in a study of OX40 agonist ivuxolimab in advanced cancers. The data were produced by immunoSEQ multiplex PCR, yet TCRdb's version contains in-frame clones alone and is incomplete. The table shows approximately 58,000 clones, with roughly nine tenths occurring only once. Material: CD4+ or CD8+ T cells sorted from blood, obtained in a trial of the OX40 agonist ivuxolimab. Receptors originate from an adult with an advanced solid tumor such as melanoma, head and neck, liver or kidney cancer.

The chain links TRBV30 to TRBJ1-1; no reliable D call. This CDR3 has 13 amino acids. The germline V and J ends were trimmed by 2 bases and 0 bases, with 7 bases remaining between them. Per germline, CDR1 GTSNPN and CDR2 SVGIG (reference sequence). CDR3 sequence: CAWSNSMNTEAFF. The DNA of the CDR3 is TGTGCCTGGAGTAACAGTATGAACACTGAAGCTTTCTTT. The full variable domain, its missing parts supplied by reference TRBV30 and TRBJ1-1, is SQTIHQWPATLVQPVGSPLSLECTVEGTSNPNLYWYRQAAGRGLQLLFYSVGIGQISSEVPQNLSASRPQDRQFILSSKKLLLSDSGFYLCAWSNSMNTEAFFGQGTRLTVV.

CDR3 sequence (DNA): TGTGCCATTTCGGGTAGGAACTATGGCTACACCTTC. This codes for CAISGRNYGYTF. The chain couples TRBV7-2 to TRBJ1-2; D unclear. The CDR3 totals 12 residues. Deletions cut 10 bases from V and 2 bases from J, with 11 bases between. Germline assignment: CDR1 SGHTA and CDR2 FQGNSA.

This chain uses TRBV18 with TRBJ2-7; 9 positions agree with TRBD1. The CDR3 consists of 17 residues. Germline V gene sequence: CDR1 KGHSH, CDR2 LQKENI. Germline trimming cut 2 bases from V and 4 bases from J; bases unmatched to any gene: 12. CDR3 sequence (DNA): TGTGCCAGCTCACCAGTGGGACAGGGCTTCGGGGGGTACGAGCAGTACTTC. Translated: CASSPVGQGFGGYEQYF.

The J gene is TRBJ1-4, the V gene TRBV5-1, with a possible D match to TRBD1 (5 bases). The V and J ends lost 4 bases and 0 bases respectively, with 13 bases between them. This CDR3 is built from 16 residues. Germline V gene lookup returns CDR1 SGHRS and CDR2 YFSETQ. Here the CDR3 reads CASSGGGGATNEKLFF. The CDR3 DNA reads as TGCGCCAGCAGCGGGGGTGGAGGAGCAACTAATGAAAAACTGTTTTTT.

Here the CDR3 DNA reads TGCAGCGTTGAAGCATCTATGGCTAGGGGAGCTTTCTTT. Translation: CSVEASMARGAFF. V usage is TRBV29-1 and J usage is TRBJ1-1; possibly TRBD1 for D (5 bases). With 1 base removed from V and 10 bases from J, the gap between germline ends came to 16 bases. The CDR3 is made up of 13 amino acids. The germline V gene encodes CDR1 SQVTM and CDR2 ANQGSEA. Full variable domain (rest looked up from reference TRBV29-1 and TRBJ1-1): SAVISQKPSRDICQRGTSLTIQCQVDSQVTMMFWYRQQPGQSLTLIATANQGSEATYESGFVIDKFPISRPNLTFSTLTVSNMSPEDSSIYLCSVEASMARGAFFGQGTRLTVV.

The chain recombines TRBV5-1 with TRBJ2-3; D is perhaps TRBD1 (6 bases). CDR1 is SGHRS and CDR2 is YFSETQ in the germline V gene. Trimming stripped 1 base from V and 6 bases from J, with 18 bases between. The CDR3 runs to 16 residues. CDR3 bases: TGCGCCAGCAGCTTGTATAGTGGGACAACCGGGGATACGCAGTATTTT. The encoded protein is CASSLYSGTTGDTQYF.

The V gene is TRBV5-4, the J gene TRBJ2-7, with a tentative D call TRBD2 (6 bases). The CDR3 runs to 14 residues. V dropped 3 bases and J dropped 5 bases, with 15 bases sitting between them. The germline gives CDR1 SGHNT, CDR2 YYREEE (reference sequence). Here the CDR3 reads CASSWGLPGDEQYF. In DNA form, the CDR3 reads TGTGCCAGCAGCTGGGGACTCCCGGGGGACGAGCAGTACTTC. The variable domain in full, completed from reference TRBV5-4 and TRBJ2-7, reads ETGVTQSPTHLIKTRGQQVTLRCSSQSGHNTVSWYQQALGQGPQFIFQYYREEENGRGNFPPRFSGLQFPNYSSELNVNALELDDSALYLCASSWGLPGDEQYFGPGTRLTVT.

This rearrangement joins TRBV5-1 to TRBJ2-5, with D perhaps assigned TRBD1 or TRBD2 (6 bases each). The CDR3 extends over 14 amino acids. The V end was cut by 6 bases, the J end by 1 base, with 13 bases between. Per the germline V gene, CDR1 is SGHRS and CDR2 is YFSETQ. CDR3 DNA sequence: TGCGCCAGCACGGAACAGGGAGGCCAAGAGACCCAGTACTTC. Protein: CASTEQGGQETQYF. Using reference TRBV5-1 and TRBJ2-5 for the parts outside the CDR3, the full variable domain is KAGVTQTPRYLIKTRGQQVTLSCSPISGHRSVSWYQQTPGQGLQFLFEYFSETQRNKGNFPGRFSGRQFSNSRSEMNVSTLELGDSALYLCASTEQGGQETQYFGPGTRLLVL.

The gene calls are TRBV6-1 and TRBJ1-2; 8 nucleotides align to TRBD1. The CDR3 contains 14 residues. V was pared by 2 bases and J by 7 bases, with 6 bases of the junction left unmatched. Germline loops: CDR1 MNHNS, CDR2 SASEGT. DNA of the CDR3: TGTGCCAGCAGTGAAAGCCAGGGGGCTTTTGGCTACACCTTC. Protein product: CASSESQGAFGYTF.

The chain couples TRBV11-2 to TRBJ1-2; no firm D call. The V and J ends lost 4 bases and 4 bases respectively, with 10 bases between them. Germline V CDR1 and CDR2: SGHAT, FQNNGV. The CDR3 loop spans 13 amino acids. The CDR3 DNA follows: TGTGCCAGCAGCTCAGCCGGAGCCTATGGCTACACCTTC. Translated, it gives CASSSAGAYGYTF. Combining the CDR3 with reference TRBV11-2 and TRBJ1-2 gives the whole variable domain EAGVAQSPRYKIIEKRQSVAFWCNPISGHATLYWYQQILGQGPKLLIQFQNNGVVDDSQLPKDRFSAERLKGVDSTLKIQPAKLEDSAVYLCASSSAGAYGYTFGSGTRLTVV.

The V and J genes are TRBV2 and TRBJ1-3; D gene unclear. CDR3 size: 14 residues. The ends were cut back, 7 bases at V and 4 bases at J, with 14 bases in the middle. The V gene's germline CDR1 is SNHLY and CDR2 FYNNEI. CDR3 sequence (DNA): TGTGCCAGCACCCAGGAAGTAGGGGGAAACACCATATATTTT. Translation: CASTQEVGGNTIYF.

CDR3 sequence (DNA): TGCGCCAGCAGCTTGAGGTGGACTAGCGGGATCAACTACGAGCAGTACTTC. It translates to CASSLRWTSGINYEQYF. The rearrangement links TRBV5-1 to TRBJ2-7; 12 positions agree with TRBD2. Germline CDR1 is SGHRS and CDR2 is YFSETQ. V lost 1 base to trimming and J lost 3 bases; unmatched junction nucleotides: 8. The CDR3 contains 17 residues. Full variable domain (remainder filled in from reference TRBV5-1 and TRBJ2-7): KAGVTQTPRYLIKTRGQQVTLSCSPISGHRSVSWYQQTPGQGLQFLFEYFSETQRNKGNFPGRFSGRQFSNSRSEMNVSTLELGDSALYLCASSLRWTSGINYEQYFGPGTRLTVT.